The clone carrying this TCR beta chain occurred once. The antigen is undetermined. Profiled with immunoSEQ multiplex PCR; TCRdb holds only in-frame clones, not every one. This sample has 65,000 to 95,000 clones; roughly 83% occur once, and the top ten carry less than 2.5%. This record belongs to a study of OX40 agonist ivuxolimab in advanced cancers. Background on the study: Patients in the trial were receiving intravenous ivuxolimab every 2 weeks, at doses of 0.01 to 10 mg/kg. The diagnoses of dose-escalation patients were hepatocellular carcinoma, melanoma, renal cell or head and neck cancer. General observations from the study: There were, on average, more expanded clones in CD8+ T cells than in CD4+. The study observed clonal expansion of CD4+ and CD8+ blood T cells by week 6 at 0.1 to 3.0 mg/kg.

Trimming took off 5 bases at V and 4 bases at J, with 21 bases between the two ends. CDR3 length: 17 residues. The germline gives CDR1 SGHAT, CDR2 FQDESV (reference sequence). This clonotype was obtained from an adult with an advanced solid tumor such as melanoma, head and neck, liver or kidney cancer. The gene calls are TRBV11-1 and TRBJ1-5, with D uncertain. Sequenced material: CD4+ or CD8+ T cells sorted from blood, taken in a trial of the OX40 agonist ivuxolimab. The DNA of the CDR3 is TGTGCCAGCAGCGTCGCGCATTGGCAGGCGCTAAATCAGCCCCAGCATTTT. Protein product: CASSVAHWQALNQPQHF.